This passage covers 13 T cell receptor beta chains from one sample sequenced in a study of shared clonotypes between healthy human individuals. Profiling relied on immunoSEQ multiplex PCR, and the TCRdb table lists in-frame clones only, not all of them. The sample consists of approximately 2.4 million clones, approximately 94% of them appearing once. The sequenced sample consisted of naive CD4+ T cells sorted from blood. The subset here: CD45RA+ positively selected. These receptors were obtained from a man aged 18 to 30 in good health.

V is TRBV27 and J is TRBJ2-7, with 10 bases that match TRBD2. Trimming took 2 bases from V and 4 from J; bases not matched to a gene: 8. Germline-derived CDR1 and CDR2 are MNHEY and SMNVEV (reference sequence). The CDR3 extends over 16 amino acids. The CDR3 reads CASSLKGAGGFYEQYF. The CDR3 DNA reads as TGTGCCAGCAGTTTAAAGGGAGCGGGAGGGTTTTACGAGCAGTACTTC.

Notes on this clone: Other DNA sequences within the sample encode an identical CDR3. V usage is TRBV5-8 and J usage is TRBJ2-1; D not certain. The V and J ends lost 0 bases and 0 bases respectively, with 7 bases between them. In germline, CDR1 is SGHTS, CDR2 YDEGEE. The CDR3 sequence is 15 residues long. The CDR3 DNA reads TGTGCCAGCAGCTTGGGGCGTAGCTCCTACAATGAGCAGTTCTTC. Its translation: CASSLGRSSYNEQFF.

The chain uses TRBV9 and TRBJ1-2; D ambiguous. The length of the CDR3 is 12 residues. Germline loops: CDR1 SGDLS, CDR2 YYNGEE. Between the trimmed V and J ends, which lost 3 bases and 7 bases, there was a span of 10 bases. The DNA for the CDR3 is TGTGCCAGCAGCGCCGAGGGATTTGGCTACACCTTC. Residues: CASSAEGFGYTF.

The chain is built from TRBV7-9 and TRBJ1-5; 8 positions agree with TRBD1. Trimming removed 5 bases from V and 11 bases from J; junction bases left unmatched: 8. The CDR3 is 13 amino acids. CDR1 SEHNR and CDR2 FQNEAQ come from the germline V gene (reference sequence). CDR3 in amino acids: CASSDGQGISQHF. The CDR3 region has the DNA TGTGCCAGCAGCGACGGACAGGGTATCTCCCAGCATTTT.

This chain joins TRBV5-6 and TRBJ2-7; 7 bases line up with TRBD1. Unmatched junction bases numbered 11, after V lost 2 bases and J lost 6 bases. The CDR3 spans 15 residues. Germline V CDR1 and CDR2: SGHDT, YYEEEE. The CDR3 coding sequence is TGTGCCAGCAGCTTCGCAGCCCTAGCAGGGGGCGAGCAGTACTTC. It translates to CASSFAALAGGEQYF.

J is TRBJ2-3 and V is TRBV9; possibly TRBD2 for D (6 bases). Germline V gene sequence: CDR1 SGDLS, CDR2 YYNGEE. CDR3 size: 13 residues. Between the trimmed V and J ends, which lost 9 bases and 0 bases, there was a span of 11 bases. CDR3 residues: CATGGVSTDTQYF. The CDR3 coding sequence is TGTGCCACCGGCGGGGTTAGCACAGATACGCAGTATTTT.

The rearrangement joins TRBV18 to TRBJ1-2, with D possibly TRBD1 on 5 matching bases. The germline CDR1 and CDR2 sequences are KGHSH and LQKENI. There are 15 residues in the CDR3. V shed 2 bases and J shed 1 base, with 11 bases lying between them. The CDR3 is CASSPSDSFNYGYTF. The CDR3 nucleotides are TGTGCCAGCTCACCATCAGACAGCTTTAACTATGGCTACACCTTC.

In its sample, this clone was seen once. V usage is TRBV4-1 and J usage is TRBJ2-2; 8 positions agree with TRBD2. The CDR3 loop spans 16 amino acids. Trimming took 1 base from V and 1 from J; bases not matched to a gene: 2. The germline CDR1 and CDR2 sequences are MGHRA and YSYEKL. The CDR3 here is CASSQASGGNTGELFF. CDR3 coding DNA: TGCGCCAGCAGCCAAGCGAGCGGGGGGAACACCGGGGAGCTGTTTTTT.

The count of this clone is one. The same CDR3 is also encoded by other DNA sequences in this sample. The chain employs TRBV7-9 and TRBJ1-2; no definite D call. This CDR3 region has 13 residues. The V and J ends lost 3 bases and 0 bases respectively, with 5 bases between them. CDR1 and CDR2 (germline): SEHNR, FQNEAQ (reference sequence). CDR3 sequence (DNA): TGTGCCAGCAGCTTCGGAGCTAACTATGGCTACACCTTC. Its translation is CASSFGANYGYTF.

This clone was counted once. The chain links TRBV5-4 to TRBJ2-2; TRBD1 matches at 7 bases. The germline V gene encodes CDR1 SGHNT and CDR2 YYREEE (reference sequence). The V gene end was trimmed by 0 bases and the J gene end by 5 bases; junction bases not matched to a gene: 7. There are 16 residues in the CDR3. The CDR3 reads CASSLAPTGVTGELFF. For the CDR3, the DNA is TGTGCCAGCAGCTTGGCCCCCACAGGGGTTACCGGGGAGCTGTTTTTT.

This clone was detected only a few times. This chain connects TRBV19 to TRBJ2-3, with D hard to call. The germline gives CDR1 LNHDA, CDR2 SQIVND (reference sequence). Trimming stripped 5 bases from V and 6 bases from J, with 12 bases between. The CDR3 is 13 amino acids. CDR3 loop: CASSLAGRDTQYF. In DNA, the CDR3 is TGTGCCAGTAGTCTCGCTGGACGGGATACGCAGTATTTT.

The DNA for the CDR3 is TGCGCCAGCAGCCCTAATGGACAGTCCGGGGAGCTGTTTTTT. It encodes CASSPNGQSGELFF. This chain connects TRBV5-1 to TRBJ2-2; D possibly corresponds to TRBD1 (6 bases). Germline-derived CDR1 and CDR2 are SGHRS and YFSETQ. The ends were cut back, 4 bases at V and 6 bases at J, with 13 bases in the middle. The CDR3 covers 14 residues.

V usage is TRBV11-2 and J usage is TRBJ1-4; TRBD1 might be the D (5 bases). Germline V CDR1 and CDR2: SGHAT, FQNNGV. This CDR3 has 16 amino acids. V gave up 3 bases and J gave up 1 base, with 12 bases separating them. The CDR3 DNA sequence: TGTGCCAGCAGCTTTTGGGGGGTCCAAACTAATGAAAAACTGTTTTTT. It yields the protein CASSFWGVQTNEKLFF. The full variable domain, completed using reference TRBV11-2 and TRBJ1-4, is EAGVAQSPRYKIIEKRQSVAFWCNPISGHATLYWYQQILGQGPKLLIQFQNNGVVDDSQLPKDRFSAERLKGVDSTLKIQPAKLEDSAVYLCASSFWGVQTNEKLFFGSGTQLSVL.